This is a list of T cell receptor beta chains from one sample in a study of T cells in Graves' hyperthyroidism and ophthalmopathy. TCRdb re-derived calls from the multiplex PCR reads in MiXCR, one entry per CDR3 protein. The repertoire includes around 350,000 distinct CDR3 sequences, under 20% of them detected once, and 3% to 4% sits in the top ten. Sequences were obtained from blood. The source is a woman aged 18 to 35 with Graves' hyperthyroidism. CDR3s include the opening cysteine and the closing phenylalanine or tryptophan. Fields, in order: J gene, V gene, D gene, clone size, CDR3 protein, CDR3 DNA. The D gene is left open where the match is weak. Where a row states a size, it is once, few, many or the class of an expanded clone; other rows omit it.

>TRBJ2-1|TRBV12-3/TRBV12-4|TRBD2|-
CASSLDRGGNEQFF
TGTGCCAGCAGTTTGGATCGGGGGGGCAATGAGCAGTTCTTC
>TRBJ1-5|TRBV29-1|-|-
CSVGRDGADQPQHF
TGCAGCGTTGGCAGGGACGGTGCGGATCAGCCCCAGCATTTT
>TRBJ2-7|TRBV12-3/TRBV12-4|-|once
CASSFGILAAVEQYF
TGTGCCAGCAGTTTCGGGATCTTAGCGGCGGTTGAGCAGTACTTC
>TRBJ1-4|TRBV14|-|-
CASSQIDPGHREKLFF
TGTGCCAGCAGCCAAATAGATCCGGGACATCGGGAAAAACTGTTTTTT
>TRBJ1-1|TRBV12-3/TRBV12-4|-|-
CASTTRGSGYTEAFF
TGTGCCAGCACCACAAGAGGATCAGGGTACACTGAAGCTTTCTTT
>TRBJ1-1|TRBV12-3/TRBV12-4|-|many
CASSSGSAFF
TGTGCCAGCAGTTCGGGATCGGCTTTCTTT
>TRBJ2-6|TRBV20-1|-|many
CSASSGANVLTF
TGCAGTGCTAGTTCAGGGGCCAACGTCCTGACTTTC
>TRBJ1-1|TRBV11-1|TRBD1|many
CASSSRTTGIDTEAFF
TGTGCCAGCAGCTCAAGAACGACAGGGATTGACACTGAAGCTTTCTTT
>TRBJ2-7|TRBV13|TRBD2|many
CASSPVRTSGAAYEQYF
TGTGCCAGCAGCCCGGTTCGGACTAGCGGGGCCGCCTACGAGCAGTACTTC
>TRBJ2-3|TRBV28|TRBD2|-
CASSRRGADTQYF
TGTGCCAGCAGCCGTCGGGGGGCAGATACGCAGTATTTT
>TRBJ2-2|TRBV6-1|-|many
CASSAPGLRYTGELFF
TGTGCCAGCAGTGCACCAGGCCTTAGGTACACCGGGGAGCTGTTTTTT
>TRBJ2-7|TRBV12-3/TRBV12-4|-|many
CASSLVGASTYEQYF
TGTGCCAGCAGTTTAGTGGGGGCATCCACCTACGAGCAGTACTTC
>TRBJ1-5|TRBV19|TRBD1|once
CASRSGQGASFLNQPQHF
TGTGCCAGTAGATCGGGACAGGGGGCAAGCTTTCTAAATCAGCCCCAGCATTTT
>TRBJ2-2|TRBV6-4|-|many
CASSDDGTGELFF
TGTGCCAGCAGTGATGACGGCACCGGGGAGCTGTTTTTT
>TRBJ1-1|TRBV2|TRBD1|many
CASSDQGGWTEAFF
TGTGCCAGCAGTGACCAGGGGGGATGGACTGAAGCTTTCTTT
>TRBJ2-7|TRBV11-2|-|many
CASSLSQMSYEQYF
TGTGCCAGCAGCTTATCTCAAATGTCCTACGAGCAGTACTTC
>TRBJ1-2|TRBV29-1|TRBD1|many
CSATGADYGYTF
TGCAGCGCTACAGGGGCGGACTATGGCTACACCTTC
>TRBJ2-7|TRBV20-1|TRBD1|many
CSARGTGGSYEQYF
TGCAGTGCTAGAGGGACAGGGGGCTCCTACGAGCAGTACTTC
>TRBJ2-5|TRBV10-3|TRBD1|once
CAIRGQGVPQETQYF
TGTGCCATCAGGGGACAGGGGGTCCCTCAAGAGACCCAGTACTTC
>TRBJ1-1|TRBV20-1|-|many
CSARGDTAMNTEAFF
TGCAGTGCTAGAGGGGATACGGCCATGAACACTGAAGCTTTCTTT
>TRBJ1-4|TRBV12-3/TRBV12-4|-|many
CASSPGQTNEKLFF
TGTGCCAGCAGCCCTGGACAGACAAATGAAAAACTGTTTTTT
>TRBJ2-7|TRBV10-3|-|-
CAISDTIRPYEQYF
TGTGCCATCAGTGACACCATCCGCCCCTACGAGCAGTACTTC
>TRBJ2-5|TRBV20-1|-|many
CSAGANEETQYF
TGCAGTGCTGGAGCTAACGAAGAGACCCAGTACTTC
>TRBJ1-5|TRBV10-3|-|few
CAISEGGESQPQHF
TGTGCCATCAGTGAGGGGGGAGAAAGTCAGCCCCAGCATTTT
>TRBJ1-1|TRBV10-3|-|many
CAISEIGVNTEAFF
TGTGCCATCAGTGAGATCGGGGTGAACACTGAAGCTTTCTTT
>TRBJ2-5|TRBV7-7|-|many
CASSTGDVGETQYF
TGTGCTAGCAGTACCGGGGACGTTGGAGAGACCCAGTACTTC
>TRBJ2-5|TRBV2|-|many
CASSEGSGFDSGIVETQYF
TGTGCCAGCAGTGAAGGCTCTGGCTTTGACTCCGGAATTGTCGAGACCCAGTACTTC
>TRBJ1-2|TRBV12-3/TRBV12-4|-|-
CASSPHPSMAVYGYTF
TGTGCCAGCAGTCCCCATCCATCTATGGCTGTCTATGGCTACACCTTC
>TRBJ2-5|TRBV5-1|TRBD2|few
CASSAYLGGEETQYF
TGCGCCAGCAGCGCTTACCTCGGGGGGGAAGAGACCCAGTACTTC
>TRBJ2-5|TRBV2|-|many
CASSYETGRPETQYF
TGTGCCAGCAGTTACGAGACAGGCCGACCGGAGACCCAGTACTTC
>TRBJ1-1|TRBV20-1|-|many
CSVPTAMNTEAFF
TGCAGTGTTCCGACAGCCATGAACACTGAAGCTTTCTTT
>TRBJ2-4|TRBV4-2|-|many
CASSQGVAKNIQYF
TGTGCCAGCAGCCAAGGGGTGGCCAAAAACATTCAGTACTTC
>TRBJ1-5|TRBV7-8|-|many
CASSLDPGGNQPQHF
TGTGCCAGCAGCTTAGATCCGGGGGGCAATCAGCCCCAGCATTTT
>TRBJ1-5|TRBV5-6|-|many
CASSLGNRVQPQHF
TGTGCCAGCAGCTTGGGGAACAGGGTCCAGCCCCAGCATTTT
>TRBJ1-1|TRBV5-1|TRBD1|many
CASSPGTEGLWAFF
TGCGCCAGCAGCCCTGGGACAGAGGGCCTTTGGGCTTTCTTT
>TRBJ2-7|TRBV20-1|-|many
CSARDLAQGTYEQYF
TGCAGTGCTAGAGATCTGGCGCAGGGAACCTACGAGCAGTACTTC
>TRBJ2-3|TRBV6-4|-|many
CASSDSEEDTQYF
TGTGCCAGCAGTGACTCAGAGGAGGATACGCAGTATTTT
>TRBJ2-5|TRBV12-3/TRBV12-4|TRBD1|many
CASSLGGWGQQETQYF
TGTGCCAGCAGTTTAGGGGGTTGGGGACAGCAAGAGACCCAGTACTTC
>TRBJ2-5|TRBV27|-|few
CASSRGAKETQYF
TGTGCCAGCAGTCGGGGAGCTAAGGAGACCCAGTACTTC
>TRBJ2-7|TRBV28|-|many
CACSFPVRLGVPAYEQYF
TGTGCCTGCAGTTTTCCTGTCCGACTCGGCGTCCCTGCCTACGAGCAGTACTTC
>TRBJ1-1|TRBV6-5|-|many
CASSREGLGTEAFF
TGTGCCAGCAGTAGAGAGGGTCTCGGCACTGAAGCTTTCTTT
>TRBJ2-2|TRBV25-1|-|-
CASSEPHATGELFF
TGTGCCAGCAGTGAACCCCACGCCACCGGGGAGCTGTTTTTT
>TRBJ1-5|TRBV24-1|TRBD1|many
CATSEGGTQPQHF
TGTGCCACCAGTGAAGGGGGCACTCAGCCCCAGCATTTT
>TRBJ2-3|TRBV9|TRBD2|few
CASSPHQRGTDTQYF
TGTGCCAGCAGCCCTCACCAGCGGGGGACAGATACGCAGTATTTT
>TRBJ1-5|TRBV4-2|-|many
CASSQAEDSNQPQHF
TGTGCCAGCAGCCAGGCCGAGGATAGCAATCAGCCCCAGCATTTT
>TRBJ2-2|TRBV7-3|TRBD1|many
CASSPPGQALTGELFF
TGTGCCAGCAGCCCGCCGGGACAGGCGCTCACCGGGGAGCTGTTTTTT
>TRBJ2-7|TRBV15|-|many
CATSRAGQTYEQYF
TGTGCCACCAGCAGAGCCGGCCAAACCTACGAGCAGTACTTC
>TRBJ2-7|TRBV7-2|-|-
CASSFIGASSYEQYF
TGTGCCAGCAGCTTCATCGGGGCATCAAGCTACGAGCAGTACTTC
>TRBJ1-3|TRBV9|-|many
CASSVEVVSGNTIYF
TGTGCCAGCAGCGTCGAGGTTGTTAGCGGAAACACCATATATTTT
>TRBJ1-1|TRBV27|-|-
CASSTTTAMNTEAFF
TGTGCCAGCAGTACCACGACAGCCATGAACACTGAAGCTTTCTTT
>TRBJ2-7|TRBV10-3|TRBD1|many
CAIRVTGGVSSYEQYF
TGTGCCATCAGAGTTACAGGGGGTGTTAGCTCCTACGAGCAGTACTTC
>TRBJ1-5|TRBV15|TRBD1|many
CAIGDRVPSGQPQHF
TGTGCCATCGGGGACAGGGTGCCCTCAGGTCAGCCCCAGCATTTT
>TRBJ2-7|TRBV2|-|-
CASRLGRYEQYF
TGTGCCAGCAGACTAGGTCGCTACGAGCAGTACTTC